The following is a TCR beta chain sequence with its context. Its target antigen remains unknown. Base-call qualities are not available, and no considerably larger clone is one nucleotide away. CDR1 and CDR2 are read off the germline V gene as MNHNS and SASEGT. The junction shows trimming of 5 bases on V and 1 base on J, and the gene matches do not reach 8 bases of it. Including cysteine and phenylalanine, the CDR3 has 15 amino acids. The retained sequence is limited to the CDR3, 45 bases, with the frame set at the first base. The data were taken from a study of radiotherapy plus CTLA-4 blockade in lung cancer listed by TCRdb under 2018. As for the study more broadly: Objective responses occurred in about 19% of enrolled patients, and 30% to 40% achieved disease control. Overall results and qualifications from the work: Increased serum interferon-beta after radiation, together with early dynamic changes in blood T cell clones, were reported to be the strongest predictors of response. After treatment with radiotherapy and ipilimumab, TCR clones that came from tumors expanded in the peripheral blood.

The study evaluated CTLA-4 blockade (ipilimumab) given together with focal radiation therapy in patients who had chemo-refractory metastatic non-small-cell lung cancer. Library prep was done by the immunoSEQ multiplex PCR assay. TCRdb mirrors the immuneACCESS table, restricted to in-frame sequences. Some clones are absent from its copies; in checked studies, under half trace to an unresolved V gene, and the reason for the others is unknown. Counted in this sample were under 35,000 clones; 60% to 80% of them appeared once. The biggest ten clones account for around 5.1% of the sample. The rearrangement combines TRBV6-1 with TRBJ2-7; the central 7 bases match TRBD2. This TCR was recovered from a human donor with non-small cell lung cancer whose response to radiotherapy plus ipilimumab could not be evaluated. Sequences were derived from peripheral blood, sampled from a patient treated with radiotherapy plus ipilimumab. This receptor has the CDR3 CASSSVTSPSYEQYF. The sequenced DNA is TGTGCCAGCAGTTCCGTGACTAGCCCTTCCTACGAGCAGTACTTC.